This record looks at one T cell receptor beta chain sequence and its context. The antigen it binds to is not known. Nothing much larger sits one base from this clone, and base qualities are not available. This specimen belongs to a study of cytomegalovirus exposure and HLA in healthy donors (dated by TCRdb to about 2017). Broadly, across the study: An earlier analysis of 550 to 700 of the donors reported 250 to 350 Gb of sequence data and some 120 million unique TCR beta sequences from some 180 million T cells. An early release that covered about 600 HLA-typed donors contained about 300 gigabases of sequencing data and 80 million or so unique TCR sequences. In a later genetic analysis, genome-wide SNP genotypes for about 65% of the roughly 670 donors were used, and that subset was treated as a discovery cohort. A few DR-DQ haplotypes were treated as single units for association and clustering because of strong linkage in the cohort. Along with the approximately 650-subject first cohort, a separate validation cohort of around 110 different subjects was used. Among the approximately 400 genotyped donors, around 79% belonged to the genetic ancestry cluster associated with self-reported Caucasian donors. HLA typing included class I and class II loci at four-digit resolution. To predict cytomegalovirus infection status, the study combined high-throughput TCR immunosequencing, statistical association of individual TCRs with disease status, and machine learning. In a later analysis, previously published TCR beta repertoires from 550 to 750 donors were re-analyzed and high-resolution HLA genotyping was added so that TCR occurrence patterns could be studied. Alongside the repertoire data, information on donor age, sex, ethnicity and CMV serostatus was compiled. The study aimed to test whether signatures of past pathogen exposure could be identified by cataloging public T cell receptors. All discovery cohort repertoires had been generated using a single sequencing platform. Rather than using new phenotypic data, the later analysis identified candidate immune exposures from TCR beta sequences and from how often those sequences occurred across donors. Using immunosequencing, the study profiled T cell repertoires from fewer than 850 subjects and related those repertoires to cytomegalovirus serostatus. An earlier analysis of 587 of the donors used high-throughput TCR beta sequencing to judge whether each TCR beta V gene segment behaved as functional or pseudogenic. On average, about 240,000 unique TCR beta nucleotide sequences were sequenced per donor among about 400 genotyped donors of the cohort, with around 19% of those sequences being non-productive. The number of typed donors differed by locus: about 620-630 for A, B, C, DRB1 and DQB1; approximately 520 for DQA1; 606 for DPA1; and 450 to 480 for DPB1. What the study reported, not specific to this receptor: Some IMGT-functional V segments, including TRBV6-2 and TRBV6-3, could not be told apart with the 87-base-pair reads, so those segments were excluded. An association between a missense DCLRE1C variant and V-gene and J-gene trimming of TCR beta chains was found in a later genetic analysis and replicated in an independent cohort. Strong co-occurrence of HLA alleles, especially DR and DQ, made assigning TCR associations to individual alleles difficult. In a later analysis, TCR association rates were found to vary across HLA loci, with the most associated TCRs seen for DRB1 alleles and the fewest for HLA-C alleles. A cluster of highly shared sequence variants was judged likely to represent a technical artifact of the sequencing pipeline. The study gave a list of about 150 TCR beta chains associated with cytomegalovirus. An earlier analysis of approximately 600 of the donors showed that most TCR beta V segments appeared in productive rearrangements either about 87% or about 30% of the time, which broadly matched IMGT annotations. A later analysis found that most CMV-associated TCR beta chains appeared HLA-restricted, with HLA associations seemingly driven largely by CMV exposure. In both the original and validation cohorts, the classifier was reported to diagnose cytomegalovirus status with high specificity and sensitivity. A later analysis reported that several top co-occurrence clusters appeared linked to parvovirus B19, influenza, CMV and Epstein-Barr virus. According to the authors, the approach could potentially be generalized to other disease states and immunological phenotypes. Linkage disequilibrium might explain the correlated functional status among segregating V segments, but an unknown experimental factor could not be ruled out. Because HLA typing was unavailable for some donors at each locus, only the typed subset was used in association tests. Only TCR beta chains were sequenced in this cohort, and the absence of alpha or paired-chain data limited detectable features. Sequencing depth was assumed to be roughly uniform across donors in the presence/absence analyses, though that assumption may not hold. A further reported finding was that TCR beta sequences accurately predicted the HLA-A and HLA-B alleles for most subjects in the first cohort. A later analysis found that HLA-associated TCR beta chains were more clonally expanded and had lower generation probabilities than equally common non-associated chains. The earlier analysis of 450 to 700 of the donors excluded 15 to 20 rarely observed V segments, including chromosome 9 orphons, because counts were too low. CMV serostatus was the only immune exposure information available for the cohort. While some public TCRs were present in many individuals, most TCR sequences turned up only very rarely across donors. In a later analysis, some 18,000 TCR beta sequences were associated with specific HLA alleles at a false discovery rate of 0.05. In vitro tests confirmed that a few of the cytomegalovirus-associated TCR beta chains recognize cytomegalovirus antigens. According to a later genetic analysis, donors in an Asian-associated ancestry cluster had fewer N-insertions in productive TCRs than the approximately 700-donor mean.

The cohort was made up of approximately 670 healthy bone marrow donors. At the time of sampling, all cohort members were nominally healthy, though unrecorded immune exposures were likely present. The donor tested CMV seronegative, placing the donor among the 350 or so seronegative members of the cohort. A peripheral blood sample was collected from each donor, and TCR beta sequencing was performed on peripheral blood mononuclear cells. The Qiagen DNeasy Blood Extraction Kit was used to extract genomic DNA from the blood cell samples. The germline V gene sets CDR1 to SNHLY and CDR2 to FYNNEI. Here V drops 9 bases and J drops 2 bases, and the junction holds 4 bases not matched to any gene. From cysteine to phenylalanine, the CDR3 is 13 amino acids long. Of the read, only the CDR3 DNA is kept; its 39 bases are in frame from base 1. The library was made by the immunoSEQ multiplex PCR assay. For the multiplex PCR, a mixture combining 60 forward primers for TCR Vbeta segments and 13 reverse primers for TCR Jbeta segments was used. The CDR3 region of rearranged TCR beta genes was amplified from genomic DNA by a multiplex PCR assay. The amplified TCR beta libraries were sequenced on the Illumina HiSeq System as 87-base-pair reads. For the original study's pipeline: A later analysis tallied tens of millions of unique TCR beta chains across the 666 repertoires, and 10 million to 11 million of those chains were shared by two or more donors. To remove PCR and sequencing errors, raw reads were error-corrected and collapsed into unique sequences using a nearest-neighbor algorithm that merged closely related sequences. V, D and J gene segments were assigned by aligning CDR3 sequences to IMGT reference sequences. Each retained sequence needed at least a six-nucleotide match to both a V gene segment and a J gene segment. A rearrangement counted as productive if the CDR3 had no stop codons and remained in frame with V and J, and every other rearrangement counted as non-productive. Following IMGT convention, CDR3 was defined as the stretch from the second conserved V-encoded cysteine up to the conserved J-encoded phenylalanine. The earlier analysis of 587 of the donors excluded sequences that lacked an unambiguous match to a single V gene segment. An earlier analysis of almost 600 of the donors classified V segments as functional when productive rearrangements were above 56.7% and as segregating when the standard deviation between donors was above 5%. To diagnose cytomegalovirus status from the catalog of TCR beta chain sequences, a statistical classification framework was built. In a later analysis, V and J genes were assigned by comparing TCR nucleotide sequences against IMGT/GENE-DB human TR gene sequences. A later analysis assigned CDR3 sequences and most-parsimonious VDJ recombination scenarios with the TCRdist pipeline. In a later analysis, each TCR beta chain was defined by its CDR3 amino acid sequence together with its V-gene family, and reads without a unique V-gene family were excluded. As a way to deal with suspected cross-contamination and a sequencing artifact, a later analysis dropped 450 to 600 nucleotide sequences that were highly shared and had low generation probability. A later analysis calculated a clonal expansion index for each public chain from normalized within-repertoire ranks of inferred template counts. A later analysis computed generation probabilities with a VDJ recombination model fitted to out-of-frame rearrangements, and checked the results against IGoR. In a later analysis, TCR-TCR, TCR-HLA and TCR-CMV co-occurrence was scored with hypergeometric tests, and a repertoire-size bias correction was applied to TCR pairs. False discovery rates were estimated in a later analysis by permuting HLA or CMV assignments 20 times. In a later analysis, co-occurring TCRs were grouped using DBSCAN, with TCRdist sequence similarity added in when clustering inside HLA-allele-positive subsets. For co-occurrence clustering, repertoires with fewer than 30,000 or more than 120,000 public chains were excluded, along with about five repertoires with anomalous nucleotide sharing. TCRdb took this table from immuneACCESS and kept in-frame rearrangements with V and J called. Such tables lack part of the clones; where checked against another copy, unresolved V genes explain under half of the gap, and the rest is unexplained. V, J and clone size derive from that table, while D and trimming were established from the DNA sequence. The table for this sample lists 150,000 to 200,000 clones; around 90% of them were counted only once. The ten largest clones capture more than 1.5% of the sample.

Sequenced material: PBMCs. Recombination linked TRBV2 to TRBJ2-4; 7 bases in between match TRBD1. The clonotype originates from a woman aged 18-29 years in good health and CMV-seronegative. The nucleotides are TGTGCCAGTGGAAGGGGGCCCAAAAACATTCAGTACTTC. This sequence encodes CASGRGPKNIQYF.